A selection of T cell receptor beta chains follows, all from one sample in a study of tumor-infiltrating lymphocytes in primary liver carcinoma. From the multiplex PCR reads, TCRdb called clonotypes with MiXCR, one entry per CDR3 protein. The table shows about 110,000 distinct CDR3 sequences, with around two thirds occurring only once. Sequencing was done on a sample of liver tumor tissue from sampling region 1. The receptors derive from a woman aged 60-75 years with primary liver carcinoma and hepatitis B virus infection. CDR3s include the opening cysteine and the closing phenylalanine or tryptophan. A D gene is named only where the DNA matches it firmly. Not every row has a clone size; where given, it reads once, few, many or a size class.

>TRBJ2-5|TRBV28|many|TRBD2
TGTGCCAGCAGGGGGGGGGACTCTCTGCGGAGGGAGACCCAGTACTTC
CASRGGDSLRRETQYF
>TRBJ1-5|TRBV11-2|.|.
TGTGCCAGTAGCTTCGGGCAGCGGGGGGATACGCAGCATTTT
CASSFGQRGDTQHF
>TRBJ2-5|TRBV29-1|many|.
TGCAGCGTGGGGGCTAGCGGACAAGAGACCCAGTACTTC
CSVGASGQETQYF
>TRBJ2-1|TRBV4-2|.|TRBD2
TGTGCCAGCAGCACGAGGGAAAGCGGGAGGAAATATGAGCAGTTATTC
CASSTRESGRKYEQLF
>TRBJ2-5|TRBV28|.|TRBD1
TGTGCCAGCAGTTTAGGACAGGGGGCGTGCCAAGAGACCCAGTACTTC
CASSLGQGACQETQYF
>TRBJ2-1|TRBV5-6|.|.
TGTGCCAGCAGCTTTACGAGCTCCTACAATGAGCAGTTCTTC
CASSFTSSYNEQFF
>TRBJ1-2|TRBV28|.|.
TGTGCCAACACCTCCTCCCACTATGGCTACACCTTC
CANTSSHYGYTF
>TRBJ1-2|TRBV11-1|once|.
TGTGCCAGCAGGTTTGGTGGGACAAGTTATGGCTACACTTTC
CASRFGGTSYGYTF
>TRBJ1-1|TRBV5-4|.|.
TGTGCCAGCAGCCTGGTTGGGACTAAAGCTTTCTTT
CASSLVGTKAFF
>TRBJ2-7|TRBV5-1|once|TRBD2
TGCGCCAGCAGCATGGAGGGACTAGCTCCTAGCGAGCAGTACTTC
CASSMEGLAPSEQYF
>TRBJ2-1|TRBV4-1|.|TRBD2
TGCGCCAGCAGCCGCCTAGCGGTTCGCTCCTACAATGAGCAGTTCTTC
CASSRLAVRSYNEQFF
>TRBJ1-1|TRBV4-2|many|.
TGTGCCAGCAGCCGCCGAGGAGAGGGGGGGACTGAAGCTTTCTTT
CASSRRGEGGTEAFF
>TRBJ2-1|TRBV20-1|few|.
TGCAGTGCTAGTTGGGACTGGTCCACAGTCGGTGAGCAGTTCTTC
CSASWDWSTVGEQFF
>TRBJ1-1|TRBV28|.|.
TGTGCCAGCAGTCCGCTGAACACTGAAGCTTTCTTT
CASSPLNTEAFF
>TRBJ2-3|TRBV11-3|.|.
TGTGCCTGCAGCCTTGGGGCACCGGGGACAGATACGCAGTATTTT
CACSLGAPGTDTQYF
>TRBJ2-1|TRBV30|once|.
TGTGCCTGGAGTGTACCGGGCCCGGAGCAGGTCTTC
CAWSVPGPEQVF
>TRBJ1-5|TRBV12-3/TRBV12-4|.|.
TGTGCCAGGAGTCCGACAGGCAATAGCAATCGGCCCCAGCATTTT
CARSPTGNSNRPQHF
>TRBJ2-5|TRBV11-2|.|TRBD1
TGCGCCAGCAAGACAGGGGCCACACAAGAGACCCAGTACTTC
CASKTGATQETQYF
>TRBJ2-7|TRBV6-6|many|.
TGTGCCAGTCTAATGGACGGTCGGCGCGAGCAGTACTTC
CASLMDGRREQYF
>TRBJ2-3|TRBV6-2/TRBV6-3|.|.
TGTGCCAGCAGCCCACGGACATGGACAGATACGCAGTATTTT
CASSPRTWTDTQYF
>TRBJ2-3|TRBV6-4|.|.
TGTGCCAGCAGTGCCGGCGAGACCACAGATGCGCAGTATTTT
CASSAGETTDAQYF
>TRBJ2-1|TRBV6-5|.|TRBD2
TGTACCAGCAGTGCCGGGACTAGCGGGGGCTGGGTCGATGAGCAGTTCTTC
CTSSAGTSGGWVDEQFF
>TRBJ2-5|TRBV5-4|.|.
TGTGCCAGCAGCCTCAGCTGGAGTTTTGAGACCCAGTACTTC
CASSLSWSFETQYF
>TRBJ2-1|TRBV5-1|.|.
TGCGCCAGCAGCTTGTCCAGGGCCTTAAGCAATGAGCAGTTCTTC
CASSLSRALSNEQFF
>TRBJ2-5|TRBV28|.|.
TGTGCCAGCAGTTGGGACGGGTGGGGCCCAACCCAAGAGACTCGGTACTTC
CASSWDGWGPTQETRYF
>TRBJ2-7|TRBV11-2|.|.
TGTGCCAGCAGCCTAAAGGAGGGGTCCTACGAGCAGTACTTC
CASSLKEGSYEQYF
>TRBJ2-1|TRBV13|.|.
TGTGTCAGCACCTACAGCGACAAGGTTCATCGCAATGAGCAGTTCTTC
CVSTYSDKVHRNEQFF
>TRBJ2-7|TRBV5-1|.|TRBD2
TGCGCCAGCAGCTTGAACCTCGGGACTAGTTACTACGAGCAGTACTTC
CASSLNLGTSYYEQYF
>TRBJ1-6|TRBV20-1|.|TRBD1
TGCAGTGCCAGAGATACAGGGGGCGGTAATTCACCCCTCCACTTT
CSARDTGGGNSPLHF
>TRBJ2-1|TRBV5-6|.|.
TGTGCCAGCAGCTTCGGGACTGGCGGTTCCAATGAGCAGTTCTTC
CASSFGTGGSNEQFF
>TRBJ1-5|TRBV6-1|.|TRBD1
TGTACCAGCAGTAAAACAGGGGATAACAATCAGCCCCAGCATTTT
CTSSKTGDNNQPQHF
>TRBJ2-1|TRBV30|few|.
TGTGCCTGGAGTGGAGGGGATTCCTCCTACAATGAGCAGTTCTTC
CAWSGGDSSYNEQFF
>TRBJ2-7|TRBV11-3|.|.
TGCGCCAGCAGCGTAGAACCGGGCGGGCCCTGGGAGCAGTACTTC
CASSVEPGGPWEQYF
>TRBJ1-5|TRBV14|.|.
TGTGCCAGCAGCCAATACCCAAACGCAGGGGACAATCAGCCCCAGCATTTT
CASSQYPNAGDNQPQHF
>TRBJ2-5|TRBV10-3|many|TRBD1
TGTGCCATCAGTGAAGGCCTAGGGACAGCAACTCAAGAGACCCAGTACTTC
CAISEGLGTATQETQYF
>TRBJ1-2|TRBV11-3|once|.
TGTGCCAGCAGCTCTTTTTCAGACTCCAACTATGACTACACCTTC
CASSSFSDSNYDYTF
>TRBJ2-7|TRBV11-2|.|TRBD2
TGTGCCAGCACCTTAACTAGCGGGAGCGAGCATCACTTC
CASTLTSGSEHHF